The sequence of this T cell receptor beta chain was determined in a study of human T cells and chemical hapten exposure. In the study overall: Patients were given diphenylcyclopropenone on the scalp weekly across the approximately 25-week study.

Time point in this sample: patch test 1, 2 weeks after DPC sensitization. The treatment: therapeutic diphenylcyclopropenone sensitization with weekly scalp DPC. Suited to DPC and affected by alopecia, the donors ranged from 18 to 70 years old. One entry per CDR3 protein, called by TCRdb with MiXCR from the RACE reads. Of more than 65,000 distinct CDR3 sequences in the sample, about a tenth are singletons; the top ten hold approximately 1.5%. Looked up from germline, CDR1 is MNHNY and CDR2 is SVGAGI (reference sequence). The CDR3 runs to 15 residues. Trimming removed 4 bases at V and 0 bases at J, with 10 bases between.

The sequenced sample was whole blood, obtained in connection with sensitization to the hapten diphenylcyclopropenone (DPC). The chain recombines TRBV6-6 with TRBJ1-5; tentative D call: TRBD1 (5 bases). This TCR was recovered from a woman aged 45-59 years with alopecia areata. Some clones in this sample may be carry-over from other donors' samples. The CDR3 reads CASSSGGHSNQPQHF. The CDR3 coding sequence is TGTGCCAGCAGTTCCGGCGGACATAGCAATCAGCCCCAGCATTTT.